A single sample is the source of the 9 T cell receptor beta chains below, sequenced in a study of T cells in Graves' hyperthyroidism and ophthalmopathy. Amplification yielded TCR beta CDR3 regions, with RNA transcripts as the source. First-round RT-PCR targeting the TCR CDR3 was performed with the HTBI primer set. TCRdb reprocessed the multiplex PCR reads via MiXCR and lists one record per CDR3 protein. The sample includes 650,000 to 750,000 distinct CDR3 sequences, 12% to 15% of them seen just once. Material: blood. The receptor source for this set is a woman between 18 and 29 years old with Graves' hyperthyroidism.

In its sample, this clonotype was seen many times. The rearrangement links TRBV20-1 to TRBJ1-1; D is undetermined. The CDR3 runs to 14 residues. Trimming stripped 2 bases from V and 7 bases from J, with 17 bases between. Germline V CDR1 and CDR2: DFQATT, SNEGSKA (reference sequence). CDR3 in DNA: TGCAGTGCTAGACACAACAGAGGAGTGATTGAAGCTTTCTTT. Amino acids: CSARHNRGVIEAFF.

DNA of the CDR3: TGTGCCAGCAGCCAACCCCCGGGACGTAAGTTCTTC. It encodes CASSQPPGRKFF. The genes are TRBV5-5 and TRBJ2-1, with D possibly called TRBD1 or TRBD2 (5 bases each). Germline V CDR1 and CDR2: SGHKS, YYEKEE (reference sequence). Trimming took 4 bases from V and 14 from J, leaving 16 bases between them. CDR3 length equals 12 residues.

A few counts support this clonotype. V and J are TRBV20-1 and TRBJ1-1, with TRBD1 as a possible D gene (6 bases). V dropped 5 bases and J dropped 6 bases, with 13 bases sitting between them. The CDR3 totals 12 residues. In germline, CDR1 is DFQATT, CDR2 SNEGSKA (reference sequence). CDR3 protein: CSAFRGAAEAFF. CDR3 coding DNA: TGCAGTGCTTTTCGGGGGGCGGCTGAAGCTTTCTTT.

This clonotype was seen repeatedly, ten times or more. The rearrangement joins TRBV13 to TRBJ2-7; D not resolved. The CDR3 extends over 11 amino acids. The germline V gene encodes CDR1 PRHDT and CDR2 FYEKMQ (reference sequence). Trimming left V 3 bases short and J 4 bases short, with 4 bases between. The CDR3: CASSFKYEQYF. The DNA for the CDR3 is TGTGCCAGCAGCTTTAAATACGAGCAGTACTTC.

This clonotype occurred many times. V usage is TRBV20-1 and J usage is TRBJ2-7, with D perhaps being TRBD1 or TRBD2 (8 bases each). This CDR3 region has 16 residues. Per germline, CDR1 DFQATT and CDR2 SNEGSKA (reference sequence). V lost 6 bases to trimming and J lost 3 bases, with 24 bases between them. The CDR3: CSAQEVQGAGGYEQYF. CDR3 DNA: TGCAGTGCCCAAGAGGTTCAGGGGGCGGGGGGCTACGAGCAGTACTTC.

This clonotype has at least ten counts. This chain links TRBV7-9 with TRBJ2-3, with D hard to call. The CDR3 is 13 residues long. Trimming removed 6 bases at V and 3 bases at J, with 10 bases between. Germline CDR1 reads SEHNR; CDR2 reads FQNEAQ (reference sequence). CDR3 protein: CASRASGTDTQYF. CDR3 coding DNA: TGTGCCAGCAGAGCGTCGGGTACAGATACGCAGTATTTT.

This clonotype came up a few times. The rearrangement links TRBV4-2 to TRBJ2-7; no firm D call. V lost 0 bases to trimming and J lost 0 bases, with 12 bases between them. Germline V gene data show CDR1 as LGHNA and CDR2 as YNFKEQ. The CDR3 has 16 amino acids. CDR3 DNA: TGTGCCAGCAGCCAAGAGACCACCCTAAGCTCCTACGAGCAGTACTTC. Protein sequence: CASSQETTLSSYEQYF.

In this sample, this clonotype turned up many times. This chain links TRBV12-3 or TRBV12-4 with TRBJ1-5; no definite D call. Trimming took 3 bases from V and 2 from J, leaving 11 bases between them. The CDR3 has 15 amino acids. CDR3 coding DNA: TGTGCCAGCAGTTTCGGAGGGCTCGGCAATCAGCCCCAGCATTTT. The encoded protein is CASSFGGLGNQPQHF.

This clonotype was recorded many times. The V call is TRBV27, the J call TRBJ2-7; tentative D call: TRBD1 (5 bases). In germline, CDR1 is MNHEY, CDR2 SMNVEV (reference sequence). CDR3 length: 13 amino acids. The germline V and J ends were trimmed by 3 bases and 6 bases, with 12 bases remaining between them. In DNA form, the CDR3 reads TGTGCCAGCAGTTTGGGGCCCCAGAGCGAGCAGTACTTC. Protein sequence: CASSLGPQSEQYF.